These T cell receptor beta chains were read from a single sample in a study of long-term antiretroviral therapy in people with HIV. Generated by immunoSEQ multiplex PCR, the TCRdb table keeps only in-frame clones and is missing some. The sample has about 34,000 clones; over 85% are singletons. Specimen: unsorted PBMCs, collected approximately 5.1 years after starting antiretroviral therapy. These receptors came from a woman aged 45-65 years with HIV. Each CDR3 is given with its conserved first and last residue. A D gene is named only where the DNA matches it firmly. Where a row states a size, it is once, few, many or the class of an expanded clone; other rows omit it.

cdr3_nt: TGTGCCAGCAGCTTAGTTCACCCAGCTAACTATGGCTACACCTTC
cdr3_aa: CASSLVHPANYGYTF
clone_size: once
j_call: TRBJ1-2
v_call: TRBV11-1
d_call: NA

cdr3_nt: TGCAGTGCCCCCGGTCTGGGCTCCTACACCTTC
cdr3_aa: CSAPGLGSYTF
clone_size: few
j_call: TRBJ1-2
v_call: TRBV20-1
d_call: NA

cdr3_nt: TGTGCCAGCAGCTTAACCATGTCAGATACGCAGTATTTT
cdr3_aa: CASSLTMSDTQYF
clone_size: NA
j_call: TRBJ2-3
v_call: TRBV7-2
d_call: NA

cdr3_nt: TGCGCCAGCAGCTTGGAGGCTAGCGGCTCCTACAATGAGCAGTTCTTC
cdr3_aa: CASSLEASGSYNEQFF
clone_size: NA
j_call: TRBJ2-1
v_call: TRBV5-1
d_call: TRBD2

cdr3_nt: TGTGCCAGCAGTGACGGACAGGGTCACACCGGGGAGCTGTTTTTT
cdr3_aa: CASSDGQGHTGELFF
clone_size: NA
j_call: TRBJ2-2
v_call: TRBV6-4
d_call: TRBD1

cdr3_nt: TGTGCCTGGAGTGCCGGCAGTCAGCCCCAGCATTTT
cdr3_aa: CAWSAGSQPQHF
clone_size: NA
j_call: TRBJ1-5
v_call: TRBV30
d_call: NA

cdr3_nt: TGTGCCAGCAGCCGGACTAGCGGGGCGGACACCGGGGAGCTGTTTTTT
cdr3_aa: CASSRTSGADTGELFF
clone_size: NA
j_call: TRBJ2-2
v_call: TRBV7-8
d_call: TRBD2

cdr3_nt: TGTGCCAGCAGCTTAGTATCCCCCGACGAGCAGTACTTC
cdr3_aa: CASSLVSPDEQYF
clone_size: once
j_call: TRBJ2-7
v_call: TRBV7-2
d_call: NA

cdr3_nt: TGTGCCATCAGAGTACAGGGACACGAGCAGTACTTC
cdr3_aa: CAIRVQGHEQYF
clone_size: NA
j_call: TRBJ2-7
v_call: TRBV10-3
d_call: NA

cdr3_nt: TGTGCCAGCAGCTTAGCTAAGGATACGCAGTATTTT
cdr3_aa: CASSLAKDTQYF
clone_size: NA
j_call: TRBJ2-3
v_call: TRBV11-3
d_call: NA

cdr3_nt: TGTGCCAGCAGCCAAGGGACAGGCCCTAACTATGGCTACACCTTC
cdr3_aa: CASSQGTGPNYGYTF
clone_size: NA
j_call: TRBJ1-2
v_call: TRBV14
d_call: TRBD1

cdr3_nt: TGTGCCAGCAGCTTAAGGCCGCAGGGAGGGAACTACGAGCAGTACTTC
cdr3_aa: CASSLRPQGGNYEQYF
clone_size: few
j_call: TRBJ2-7
v_call: TRBV7-6
d_call: TRBD2

cdr3_nt: TGTGCCAGCAAGTCTCAGGGCCACGAGCAGTACTTC
cdr3_aa: CASKSQGHEQYF
clone_size: NA
j_call: TRBJ2-7
v_call: TRBV2
d_call: NA

cdr3_nt: TGCGCCAGCAGCCAAGATCTGGTCTGGGGCAGTGAAGCTTTCTTT
cdr3_aa: CASSQDLVWGSEAFF
clone_size: NA
j_call: TRBJ1-1
v_call: TRBV4-3
d_call: NA

cdr3_nt: TGTGCCAGCAGCCCCGGGTCGGGGGCGGGCTATGGCTACACCTTC
cdr3_aa: CASSPGSGAGYGYTF
clone_size: NA
j_call: TRBJ1-2
v_call: TRBV5-4
d_call: NA

cdr3_nt: TGTGCCAGTACGTCTAGCGGGGCCTCTGGGGCCAACGTCCTGACTTTC
cdr3_aa: CASTSSGASGANVLTF
clone_size: NA
j_call: TRBJ2-6
v_call: TRBV19
d_call: TRBD2

cdr3_nt: TGTGCCAGCAGCGATGGACTAGCGGGGACTACCGGGGAGCTGTTTTTT
cdr3_aa: CASSDGLAGTTGELFF
clone_size: NA
j_call: TRBJ2-2
v_call: TRBV5-4
d_call: TRBD2

cdr3_nt: TGTGCCAGCAGCCAATCAAGGACGGCGAAAGCTTTCTTT
cdr3_aa: CASSQSRTAKAFF
clone_size: NA
j_call: TRBJ1-1
v_call: TRBV7-9
d_call: NA

cdr3_nt: TGTGCCAGTAGCGACAGGGGGCGCTTTGGGGCCAACGTCCTGACTTTC
cdr3_aa: CASSDRGRFGANVLTF
clone_size: NA
j_call: TRBJ2-6
v_call: TRBV19
d_call: TRBD1

cdr3_nt: TGTGCCAGCAGACCCGGGACAGAATCCTACAATGAGCAGTTCTTC
cdr3_aa: CASRPGTESYNEQFF
clone_size: NA
j_call: TRBJ2-1
v_call: TRBV2
d_call: TRBD1

cdr3_nt: TGTGCCAGCAGGCCTGTCGCCCGGGAACAGCCCCAGCATTTT
cdr3_aa: CASRPVAREQPQHF
clone_size: NA
j_call: TRBJ1-5
v_call: TRBV6-5
d_call: NA

cdr3_nt: TGCGCCAGCAGCTTGGAGGGGGACAGTAATTCACCCCTCCACTTT
cdr3_aa: CASSLEGDSNSPLHF
clone_size: NA
j_call: TRBJ1-6
v_call: TRBV5-1
d_call: TRBD1

cdr3_nt: TGTGCCTGGAGTGGAAAGGAAAAACTGTTTTTT
cdr3_aa: CAWSGKEKLFF
clone_size: NA
j_call: TRBJ1-4
v_call: TRBV30
d_call: NA

cdr3_nt: TGTGCCAGCAGCGCCCGACAGTTGGACACCATATATTTT
cdr3_aa: CASSARQLDTIYF
clone_size: NA
j_call: TRBJ1-3
v_call: TRBV9
d_call: NA

cdr3_nt: TGCGCCAGCAGGAGGCAGACACAGAATGAAAAACTGTTTTTT
cdr3_aa: CASRRQTQNEKLFF
clone_size: once
j_call: TRBJ1-4
v_call: TRBV5-1
d_call: NA

cdr3_nt: TGTGCCTGGAGGATAGGCAATCGTAATGAAGCTTTCTTT
cdr3_aa: CAWRIGNRNEAFF
clone_size: NA
j_call: TRBJ1-1
v_call: TRBV30
d_call: NA

cdr3_nt: TGTGCCAGCAGTGTCGACCGGGGAACTAATGAAAAACTGTTTTTT
cdr3_aa: CASSVDRGTNEKLFF
clone_size: once
j_call: TRBJ1-4
v_call: TRBV6-6
d_call: NA

cdr3_nt: TGTGCCAGCAGTGTGAGGGGAGATGGCTACACCTTC
cdr3_aa: CASSVRGDGYTF
clone_size: NA
j_call: TRBJ1-2
v_call: TRBV2
d_call: NA

cdr3_nt: TGTGCCAGCAGTGTTTATCAGGGGGAGAATTCACCCCTCCACTTT
cdr3_aa: CASSVYQGENSPLHF
clone_size: once
j_call: TRBJ1-6
v_call: TRBV25-1
d_call: TRBD1

cdr3_nt: TGTGCCAGCAGCTTAGCCGTGGGGGCAGATACGCAGTATTTT
cdr3_aa: CASSLAVGADTQYF
clone_size: few
j_call: TRBJ2-3
v_call: TRBV7-2
d_call: NA